One sample yielded the 30 T cell receptor beta chains listed below, sequenced in a study of PD-1 blockade in classical Hodgkin lymphoma. No patient escaped relapse after autologous stem cell transplantation, and brentuximab vedotin exposure varied. Here immunoSEQ multiplex PCR was the method, and the copy in TCRdb shows in-frame clones only, minus some. This repertoire shows about 110,000 clones, 80% to 90% found once; its top ten account for around 20%. The sequencing used peripheral blood mononuclear cells (PBMCs), collected before the second cycle of nivolumab. The receptors originated from a human donor with classical Hodgkin lymphoma.

This chain joins TRBV10-1 and TRBJ2-7; 13 positions match TRBD2. This CDR3 contains 18 residues. Trimming removed 1 base from V and 3 bases from J; junction bases left unmatched: 9. Germline values: CDR1 WNHNN, CDR2 SYGVQD (reference sequence). CDR3 nucleotide sequence: TGCGCCAGCAGTGAGTTAGACCCGGGACTAGCGGGAATCTACGAGCAGTACTTC. This codes for CASSELDPGLAGIYEQYF.

The chain combines TRBV6-1 with TRBJ2-1; TRBD2 agrees at 7 bases. Trimming cost V 3 bases and J 2 bases; bases outside gene matches: 7. The CDR3 runs 16 residues. Germline CDR1 and CDR2: MNHNS and SASEGT. The CDR3 loop reads CASSDVAGVTYNEQFF. The CDR3 nucleotides are TGTGCCAGCAGTGATGTGGCGGGAGTAACCTACAATGAGCAGTTCTTC.

The chain carries TRBV2 and TRBJ1-1; D gene uncertain. Trimming cost V 3 bases and J 7 bases, with 12 bases left between them. Germline V gene sequence: CDR1 SNHLY, CDR2 FYNNEI. The CDR3 is made up of 13 amino acids. The CDR3 here is CASSEVHTNEAFF. The DNA for the CDR3 is TGTGCCAGCAGTGAGGTTCACACTAATGAAGCTTTCTTT.

The chain has TRBV6-1 and TRBJ2-7, with TRBD1 matching 7 bases. CDR1 and CDR2 from the germline V gene are MNHNS and SASEGT. Germline trimming cut 4 bases from V and 2 bases from J; bases unmatched to any gene: 8. The CDR3 spans 15 residues. Here the CDR3 DNA reads TGTGCCAGCAGTGGACCGGGACAGTCTCCCTACGAGCAGTACTTC. Translated: CASSGPGQSPYEQYF.

This chain connects TRBV7-7 to TRBJ2-1, with a possible D match to TRBD2 (8 bases). CDR1 and CDR2 from the germline V gene are SSHAT and FNYEAQ (reference sequence). The CDR3 has 16 amino acids. The chain's CDR3 is CASGVGGSAGADEQFF. As DNA, the CDR3 is TGTGCTAGCGGGGTAGGGGGCTCAGCGGGAGCGGATGAGCAGTTCTTC.

The rearrangement links TRBV7-2 to TRBJ2-7, with D hard to call. Deletions cut 2 bases from V and 0 bases from J, with 8 bases between. Germline CDR1 is SGHTA and CDR2 is FQGNSA. The CDR3 consists of 14 residues. The CDR3, as DNA: TGTGCCAGCAGCTTATGGGGAAGCTCCTACGAGCAGTACTTC. It yields the protein CASSLWGSSYEQYF.

V gene TRBV18 combines with J gene TRBJ2-7; no clear D. V was trimmed by 3 bases and J by 6 bases, leaving 12 bases between them. Germline loops: CDR1 KGHSH, CDR2 LQKENI. This CDR3 contains 13 residues. This CDR3 is CASSPRDTPEQYF. The CDR3, as DNA: TGTGCCAGCTCACCGCGAGACACGCCCGAGCAGTACTTC.

The chain is built from TRBV30 and TRBJ2-1; the D gene is possibly TRBD2 (5 bases). Germline V gene lookup returns CDR1 GTSNPN and CDR2 SVGIG (reference sequence). This CDR3 region has 16 residues. Trimming removed 0 bases from V and 8 bases from J, with 20 bases in between. Here the CDR3 DNA reads TGTGCCTGGAGTGTACTGAACCACCCATCGCGGGATGAGCAGTTCTTC. Protein product: CAWSVLNHPSRDEQFF.

The chain employs TRBV4-3 and TRBJ2-7, with 12 bases lining up with TRBD2. The J segment lost 3 bases and the V segment lost 3 bases, leaving 12 bases of the junction unmatched. From germline, CDR1 is LGHNA and CDR2 YSLEER. The CDR3 spans 18 residues. CDR3: CASSHETRTSGNRYEQYF. As DNA, the CDR3 is TGCGCCAGCAGCCACGAGACTCGGACTAGCGGGAATCGCTACGAGCAGTACTTC.

The V gene is TRBV19, the J gene TRBJ2-3; D perhaps matches TRBD2 (5 bases). V dropped 6 bases and J dropped 0 bases, with 16 bases sitting between them. Germline loops: CDR1 LNHDA, CDR2 SQIVND (reference sequence). The length of the CDR3 is 16 residues. Written as DNA, the CDR3 is TGTGCCAGTAGCCGTGGCGGGCGGAGGAGCACAGATACGCAGTATTTT. As protein: CASSRGGRRSTDTQYF.

This chain links TRBV5-1 with TRBJ2-1; 7 bases map to TRBD2. Germline CDR1 SGHRS, CDR2 YFSETQ. The junction had 11 bases not matched to a gene; V was cut back by 6 bases and J by 11 bases. The length of the CDR3 is 13 residues. The CDR3 here is CASMGSAREQQFF. The CDR3 region has the DNA TGCGCCAGCATGGGTTCAGCGCGGGAGCAGCAGTTCTTC.

Concerning this clone itself: Other DNA sequences in this specimen translate into the identical CDR3. This rearrangement joins TRBV7-2 to TRBJ2-7; D unclear. V gave up 1 base and J gave up 5 bases, with 3 bases separating them. CDR3 length equals 11 residues. CDR1 and CDR2 (germline): SGHTA, FQGNSA. The chain's CDR3 is CASSLVDEQYF. DNA of the CDR3: TGTGCCAGCAGCTTAGTCGACGAGCAGTACTTC.

V gene TRBV6-4 combines with J gene TRBJ1-2; the D is unclear. CDR1 and CDR2 (germline): MRHNA, SNTAGT. V was shortened by 2 bases and J by 4 bases, with 23 bases between the two germline ends. This CDR3 has 18 amino acids. Written as DNA, the CDR3 is TGTGCCAGCAGTGACCCAGAGAGGCCCGACCCCTTTCTCTATGGCTACACCTTC. As protein: CASSDPERPDPFLYGYTF.

The chain carries TRBV9 and TRBJ2-5; 7 bases line up with TRBD2. Germline V gene sequence: CDR1 SGDLS, CDR2 YYNGEE. The CDR3 covers 15 residues. The V gene end was trimmed by 3 bases and the J gene end by 5 bases; junction bases not matched to a gene: 10. Written as DNA, the CDR3 is TGTGCCAGCAGCGGGGACTATCAGGGTAGGGAGACCCAGTACTTC. Amino acid sequence: CASSGDYQGRETQYF.

The gene calls are TRBV7-2 and TRBJ2-7; TRBD2 matches at 9 bases. CDR3 length: 15 residues. Trimming at V came to 6 bases and at J to 6 bases, leaving 12 bases not matched to a gene. Germline V lookup: CDR1 SGHTA, CDR2 FQGNSA. CDR3 sequence (DNA): TGTGCCAGCAGTTCCCCTGGCGGGAGGGCCGTCGAGCAGTACTTC. Amino acids: CASSSPGGRAVEQYF.

The genes are TRBV27 and TRBJ2-4; TRBD2 agrees at 10 bases. In germline, CDR1 is MNHEY, CDR2 SMNVEV (reference sequence). The length of the CDR3 is 14 residues. V dropped 4 bases and J dropped 8; count of bases not matched to a gene: 5. The CDR3 DNA is TGTGCCAGCAGTTCCACTCTAGCGGGAGACATTCAGTACTTC. It is translated as CASSSTLAGDIQYF.

The chain combines TRBV6-5 with TRBJ1-1; no clear D gene. The CDR3 spans 15 residues. Germline CDR1 reads MNHEY; CDR2 reads SVGAGI. V was pared by 5 bases and J by 1 base, with 14 bases between. The CDR3 sequence: CASSLRALKNTEAFF. The CDR3 nucleotides are TGTGCCAGCAGTCTTCGTGCATTGAAGAACACTGAAGCTTTCTTT.

This rearrangement joins TRBV27 to TRBJ1-1, with D perhaps TRBD1 (6 bases). Germline loops: CDR1 MNHEY, CDR2 SMNVEV (reference sequence). The CDR3 is 15 residues long. Trimming took 6 bases from V and 1 from J, leaving 15 bases between them. The CDR3 protein is CASRLGGRGNTEAFF. The DNA for the CDR3 is TGTGCCAGCAGACTAGGGGGACGGGGGAACACTGAAGCTTTCTTT.

DNA for the CDR3: TGTGCCAGTAGTATATGGGGAGAGGAACGCTATGGCTACACCTTC. This gives the protein CASSIWGEERYGYTF. The chain joins TRBV19 to TRBJ1-2; D remains ambiguous. The CDR3 is 15 amino acids. Germline CDR1 reads LNHDA; CDR2 reads SQIVND (reference sequence). V was clipped by 2 bases and J by 4 bases, with 14 bases between them.

This clone was seen once. V is TRBV19 and J is TRBJ2-1; TRBD2 matches at 9 bases. Germline trimming cut 10 bases from V and 3 bases from J; bases unmatched to any gene: 4. The CDR3 runs to 13 residues. Germline CDR1 reads LNHDA; CDR2 reads SQIVND (reference sequence). The CDR3 loop is CATGLANYNEQFF. CDR3 in DNA: TGTGCCACCGGACTAGCGAACTACAATGAGCAGTTCTTC.

The chain uses TRBV6-1 and TRBJ2-1, with D maybe TRBD2 (5 bases). There are 15 residues in the CDR3. The germline gives CDR1 MNHNS, CDR2 SASEGT. Trimming removed 3 bases at V and 0 bases at J, with 9 bases between. The CDR3 loop reads CASSEDRGSYNEQFF. CDR3 coding DNA: TGTGCCAGCAGTGAGGACCGGGGCTCCTACAATGAGCAGTTCTTC.

V and J are TRBV15 and TRBJ2-3, with 10 nucleotides matching TRBD2. Germline V gene data show CDR1 as LNHNV and CDR2 as YYDKDF (reference sequence). CDR3 size: 17 residues. The V and J ends lost 0 bases and 4 bases, in that order; junction bases with no gene match: 7. The CDR3 DNA sequence: TGTGCCACCAGCAGAGACGGGTGGACTAGCGGATCAGATACGCAGTATTTT. This encodes CATSRDGWTSGSDTQYF.

The genes are TRBV5-5 and TRBJ2-5, with TRBD2 matching over 13 bases. The CDR3 runs to 16 residues. Trimming cost V 0 bases and J 3 bases; bases outside gene matches: 2. Germline V gives CDR1 SGHKS, CDR2 YYEKEE (reference sequence). CDR3 nucleotide sequence: TGTGCCAGCAGCTTGGAAGGGACTAGCGGGAAAGAGACCCAGTACTTC. Its protein product is CASSLEGTSGKETQYF.

The CDR3 sequence is CASSPGPNTDTQYF. The CDR3 region has the DNA TGTGCCAGCAGTCCCGGGCCGAACACAGATACGCAGTATTTT. The chain employs TRBV6-6 and TRBJ2-3; D is undetermined. This CDR3 contains 14 residues. Trimming shortened V by 5 bases and J by 2 bases, and 11 bases separated the two germline ends. Germline values: CDR1 MNHNY, CDR2 SVGAGI (reference sequence).

The chain couples TRBV27 to TRBJ1-2, with 7 bases aligning to TRBD1. V lost 5 bases to trimming and J lost 7 bases; unmatched junction nucleotides: 7. The germline V gene encodes CDR1 MNHEY and CDR2 SMNVEV (reference sequence). CDR3 length: 13 residues. The chain's CDR3 is CASSSRQGGGYTF. Here the CDR3 DNA reads TGTGCCAGCAGTAGCCGACAGGGTGGTGGCTACACCTTC.

Remarks on this clone: Sequence at one end of the junction differs from germline and may be a read error. The chain joins TRBV23-1 to TRBJ1-2, with D hard to call. TRBV23-1 is designated an ORF whose function remains uncertain. CDR3 size: 9 residues. CDR3 residues: CASSHQIPF. CDR3 DNA: TGCGCCAGCAGTCATCAGATCCCCTTC.

The chain links TRBV7-9 to TRBJ1-1, with D unresolved. There are 11 residues in the CDR3. Trimming left V 3 bases short and J 3 bases short, with 2 bases between. The germline CDR1 and CDR2 sequences are SEHNR and FQNEAQ (reference sequence). DNA for the CDR3: TGTGCCAGCAGCTTTCACACTGAAGCTTTCTTT. Translating gives CASSFHTEAFF.

This chain links TRBV5-4 with TRBJ2-2, with TRBD2 matching 10 bases. J gave up 7 bases and V 4 bases, and 10 bases lay outside the gene matches. Per the germline V gene, CDR1 is SGHNT and CDR2 is YYREEE (reference sequence). The CDR3 is 16 amino acids. CDR3 bases: TGTGCCAGCAGCCTCGGAGCGGGAGGGCCGATCGGGGAGCTGTTTTTT. Amino acid sequence: CASSLGAGGPIGELFF.

V is TRBV4-3 and J is TRBJ2-7; TRBD1 agrees at 11 bases. The CDR3 consists of 17 residues. With V trimmed by 0 bases and J by 3 bases, 7 bases remained unmatched. The V gene's germline CDR1 is LGHNA and CDR2 YSLEER. The CDR3 region is CASSQEWSGTGGYEQYF. The CDR3 nucleotides read TGCGCCAGCAGCCAAGAATGGTCCGGGACAGGGGGCTACGAGCAGTACTTC.

The table lists this clone with a few counts. The same CDR3 also results from other DNA sequences found in this sample. The V gene is TRBV6-5, the J gene TRBJ1-1, with D hard to call. Germline values: CDR1 MNHEY, CDR2 SVGAGI. The CDR3 is made up of 11 amino acids. V lost 4 bases, J lost 1 base, and 1 base lay in between. CDR3 in DNA: TGTGCCAGCAGTTCGAACACTGAAGCTTTCTTT. This encodes CASSSNTEAFF.